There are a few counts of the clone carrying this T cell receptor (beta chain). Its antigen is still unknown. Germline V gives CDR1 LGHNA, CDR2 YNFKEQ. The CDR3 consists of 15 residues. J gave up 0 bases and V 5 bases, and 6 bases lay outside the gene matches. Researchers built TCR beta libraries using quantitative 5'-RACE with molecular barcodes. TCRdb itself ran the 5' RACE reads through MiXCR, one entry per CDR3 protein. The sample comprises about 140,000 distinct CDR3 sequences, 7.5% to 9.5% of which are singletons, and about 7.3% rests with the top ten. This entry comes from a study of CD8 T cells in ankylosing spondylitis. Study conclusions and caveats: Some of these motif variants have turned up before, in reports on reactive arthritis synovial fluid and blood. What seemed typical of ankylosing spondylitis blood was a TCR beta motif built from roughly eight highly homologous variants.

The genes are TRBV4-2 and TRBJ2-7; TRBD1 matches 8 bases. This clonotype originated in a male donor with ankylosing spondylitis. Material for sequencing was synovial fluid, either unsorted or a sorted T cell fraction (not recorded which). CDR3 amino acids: CASSSRTGSSYEQYF. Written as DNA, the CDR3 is TGTGCCAGCAGCTCTCGGACAGGGTCCTCCTACGAGCAGTACTTC.